This is a list of T cell receptor beta chains from one sample in a study of graft-versus-host responses after intestinal transplantation. These receptors have no identified antigens. Sequencing used immunoSEQ multiplex PCR; TCRdb keeps in-frame clones, though not all of them. The sample lists approximately 130,000 clones, approximately 92% occurring once. Sequenced here: unstimulated CD4+ T cells sorted from spleen or lymph node cells, sampled before intestinal transplant. The receptors stem from a human donor who received an intestinal transplant. Each CDR3 is given with its conserved first and last residue. Each record gives: V gene, J gene, clone size, D gene, CDR3 protein, CDR3 DNA. The D gene is left open where the match is weak. Not every row has a clone size; where given, it reads once, few, many or a size class.

V: TRBV4-2
J: TRBJ1-4
size: .
D: .
CDR3: CASSQGRLTTNEKLFF
DNA: TGTGCCAGCAGCCAAGGCCGCCTGACAACTAATGAAAAACTGTTTTTT

V: TRBV7-6
J: TRBJ2-2
size: .
D: .
CDR3: CASSLGSGVGELFF
DNA: TGTGCCAGCAGCTTAGGGTCAGGGGTCGGGGAGCTGTTTTTT

V: TRBV14
J: TRBJ1-1
size: .
D: TRBD1
CDR3: CASSRVPGQGPNTEAFF
DNA: TGTGCCAGCAGCCGCGTCCCGGGACAGGGGCCGAACACTGAAGCTTTCTTT

V: TRBV30
J: TRBJ1-5
size: .
D: TRBD1
CDR3: CAWSVGFSDRGNQPQHF
DNA: TGTGCCTGGAGTGTAGGGTTTTCGGACAGGGGGAATCAGCCCCAGCATTTT

V: TRBV11-3
J: TRBJ2-5
size: .
D: .
CDR3: CASSLTGRTQYF
DNA: TGTGCCAGCAGCTTGACTGGGAGGACCCAGTACTTC

V: TRBV7-9
J: TRBJ1-3
size: .
D: .
CDR3: CASSEEGNTIYF
DNA: TGTGCCAGCAGCGAGGAGGGAAACACCATATATTTT

V: TRBV10-1
J: TRBJ1-4
size: .
D: .
CDR3: CASSARINEKLFF
DNA: TGCGCCAGCAGTGCACGGATCAATGAAAAACTGTTTTTT

V: TRBV7-2
J: TRBJ2-7
size: once
D: .
CDR3: CASSLPDGSYEQYF
DNA: TGTGCCAGCAGCTTACCGGACGGGTCCTACGAGCAGTACTTC

V: TRBV14
J: TRBJ1-2
size: .
D: TRBD1
CDR3: CASRGGQDGYTF
DNA: TGTGCCAGCAGAGGCGGACAGGATGGCTACACCTTC

V: TRBV7-9
J: TRBJ2-1
size: .
D: .
CDR3: CASSPYGSSYNEQFF
DNA: TGTGCCAGCAGCCCCTACGGCAGCTCCTACAATGAGCAGTTCTTC

V: TRBV4-2
J: TRBJ2-5
size: .
D: .
CDR3: CASSQGDGETQYF
DNA: TGTGCCAGCAGCCAAGGGGATGGGGAGACCCAGTACTTC

V: TRBV2
J: TRBJ2-3
size: .
D: .
CDR3: CATLLASDTQYF
DNA: TGTGCCACCCTCCTGGCGTCAGATACGCAGTATTTT